This T cell receptor (beta chain) is from a study of patients and donors after allogeneic stem cell transplantation. A single record per CDR3 protein comes from TCRdb applying MiXCR to the RT-PCR reads. The repertoire holds roughly 230,000 distinct CDR3 sequences, with around an eighth as singletons. Trimming left V 4 bases short and J 0 bases short, with 11 bases between. The CDR3 is 15 amino acids. The TCR comes from a human donor who was either an allogeneic HSCT recipient or a stem cell or donor lymphocyte infusion donor (not recorded which). It is not recorded whose cells these are; they may come from a transplant donor. Sequencing input: blood, either unsorted or a sorted T cell fraction (not recorded which). This chain links TRBV12-3 or TRBV12-4 with TRBJ2-3; TRBD2 might be the D (6 bases). The CDR3 region is CASSWAGTSTDTQYF. Here the CDR3 DNA reads TGTGCCAGCAGTTGGGCGGGGACTAGCACAGATACGCAGTATTTT.